The T cell receptor (beta chain) described here comes from a study of shared clonotypes between healthy human individuals (TCRdb year 2020). Regarding the study in general: A couple of women and a few men aged 18 to 49 years were included in the cohort. For each donor, CD4 naive and CD4 memory were each given three plates, CD8 naive was given two plates, and CD8 memory was given one plate. To estimate repertoire size and how much clonotypes are shared between individuals, the study performed deep sequencing of blood TCR repertoires from roughly five healthy adults. Libraries were prepared and TCR repertoires were sequenced by different laboratories using diverse techniques, in order to increase sequencing depth and limit assay-specific biases. Per donor, leukapheresis produced somewhere between about 0.9 and 10 billion PBMCs.

The CDR3 covers 12 residues, taking in both the cysteine and the phenylalanine. Solely the CDR3 DNA is kept, with 36 bases framed from the first base. According to the germline V gene, CDR1 reads SNHLY and CDR2 reads FYNNEI. The junction carries 11 bases between V and J, which are trimmed by 6 bases and 6 bases respectively. Healthy HIV-negative adults with no recently reported acute infections or vaccinations were included as donors. Every donor was a Caucasian adult living in Nashville, Tennessee, USA. CD4+ T cells were enriched through magnetic negative selection, after which naive cells were positively selected on CD45RA and the remaining negative fraction served as the memory subset. Blood was collected by leukapheresis, and PBMCs were isolated by Ficoll-Histopaque density gradient centrifugation and then cryopreserved in liquid nitrogen vapor phase. Purity and quantity of every magnetically sorted T cell population were checked by analytical flow cytometry. Genomic DNA was isolated from every sorted fraction and measured by UV absorbance on a Nanodrop 2000c.

Broad study findings and their caveats: Incomplete sequencing was indicated by rarefaction of sorted-subset datasets, despite the large sequencing depth. Compared with non-shared clonotypes, clonotypes shared by all four sorted-subset donors had higher generation probabilities. When four donors were compared, the shared fraction of clonotypes was 5% to 6.5% for naive CD4, less than 4% for naive CD8, 2% to 2.5% for memory CD4, and roughly 0.43% for memory CD8. Sampling was limited to blood, and TCR repertoires in tissue likely differ from TCR repertoires in blood. Because the study included only a small number of donors, the genetic and exposure-history diversity represented was limited. Pairwise subsampling led to the expectation that sequencing depth would affect the degree of clonotype sharing among donors. Naive subsets generally had larger estimated clonotype richness than memory subsets did.

This clone was detected only once. The clone's antigen remains unknown. Per-base quality was not reported, and no clone a single base away is much larger than it. TCR CDR3 regions were amplified from genomic DNA by multiplex PCR using the deep immunoSEQ assay. For each cell subset, the extracted genomic DNA was distributed evenly across all wells of several immunoSEQ 96-well plates, and each plate served as one replicate. For sorted subsets, 150 to 250 ng of genomic DNA, equivalent to 25,000 to 35,000 T cell genomes, went into each replicate PCR. The purified libraries were quantified using a Qubit 3.0 fluorometer, sized with a Bioanalyzer 2100, and then quantified again using the KAPA Library Quantification kit. A separate single-read 150-cycle Illumina NextSeq 550 flow cell was used to sequence each immunoSEQ 96-well plate. For the original study's pipeline: Because only junctional sequences without quality scores were contained in the immunoSEQ output, filtering matching that applied to full-length reads could not be performed. Sequences were annotated with PyIR, a Python wrapper for IgBLAST v1.9, and V/J genes and CDR3 were assigned using IMGT germline references. Any read was removed if the V/J assignment was weak (E-value above 1e-6), the CDR3 was missing, or the read contained stop codons, out-of-frame junctions, or ambiguous translated residues. V3J clonotypes were defined as sequences sharing an identical inferred V gene, J gene, and CDR3 amino acid sequence. To compute the percentage overlap between repertoires, the number of shared unique clonotypes was divided by the size of the smaller repertoire. Richness of each repertoire was evaluated using RTK rarefaction, the Chao1 estimator, and Recon v2.1 estimates of unobserved clonotypes. Generation probabilities for all TCRbeta clonotypes obtained by the gDNA method from four donors were computed using OLGA. Entries here come from immuneACCESS through TCRdb and include only in-frame sequences with V and J called. Some clones fail to appear in such tables; in the studies checked, an unresolved V gene covers under half of the shortfall, and the cause of the remainder is unknown. The V and J calls and clone size were taken over from that table, and D and trimming were inferred from the DNA. Recorded for this sample are millions of clones; over 85% of them occurred a single time. The leading ten clones occupy 0.13% of the sample.

This TCR was recovered from a man aged 18 to 30 in good health. The chain uses TRBV2 and TRBJ1-2; a tentative D match to TRBD1 spans 6 bases. Source material: naive CD4+ T cells sorted from blood. The cell subset or site label here, explained by the study, means: CD45RA+ positively selected. The sequence in DNA is TGTGCCAGCAGGCTTCAGGGGCATGGCTACACCTTC. Its translation is CASRLQGHGYTF.